What follows is one T cell receptor (beta chain) and its context. This entry belongs to a study of blood T cell repertoires in COVID-19. The CDR3 covers 15 residues. Trimming stripped 4 bases from V and 2 bases from J, with 12 bases between. Germline V gene data show CDR1 as SNHLY and CDR2 as FYNNEI. Method: immunoSEQ multiplex PCR; TCRdb's copy keeps in-frame clones and lacks some. The table has 40,000 to 45,000 clones, 80% to 90% seen once. V gene TRBV2 combines with J gene TRBJ2-1, with D tentatively TRBD2 (7 bases). The clonotype was recovered from a human donor in a cohort sampled during active COVID-19. Input material: peripheral blood. The DNA for the CDR3 is TGTGCCAGCAGTGGAGGGGGGGGCACCTACAATGAGCAGTTCTTC. It codes for CASSGGGGTYNEQFF.